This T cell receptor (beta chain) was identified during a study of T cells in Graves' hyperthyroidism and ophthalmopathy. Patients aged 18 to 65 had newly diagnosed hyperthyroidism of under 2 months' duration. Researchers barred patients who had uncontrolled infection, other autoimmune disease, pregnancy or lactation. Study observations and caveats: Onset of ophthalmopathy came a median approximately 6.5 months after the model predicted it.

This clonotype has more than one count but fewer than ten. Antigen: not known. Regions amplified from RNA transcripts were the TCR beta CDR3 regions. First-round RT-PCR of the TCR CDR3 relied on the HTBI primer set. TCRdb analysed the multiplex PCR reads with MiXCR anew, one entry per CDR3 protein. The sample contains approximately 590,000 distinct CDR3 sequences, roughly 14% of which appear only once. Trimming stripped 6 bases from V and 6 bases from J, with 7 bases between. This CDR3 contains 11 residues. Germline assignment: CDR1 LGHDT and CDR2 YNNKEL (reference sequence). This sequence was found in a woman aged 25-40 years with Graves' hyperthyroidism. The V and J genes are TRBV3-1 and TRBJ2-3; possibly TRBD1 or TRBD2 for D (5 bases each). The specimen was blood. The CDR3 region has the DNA TGTGCCAGCAGGTGGGGGGATACGCAGTATTTT. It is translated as CASRWGDTQYF.